A selection of T cell receptor beta chains follows, all from one sample in a study of T-cell reconstitution after alpha-beta-depleted transplantation in children. A single record per CDR3 protein comes from TCRdb applying MiXCR to the PCR reads. The sample has around 130,000 distinct CDR3 sequences, roughly 10% seen once. The specimen comprised PBMCs, mostly from graft donor cells, sampled 180 days after TCRalphabeta/CD19-depleted stem cell transplant. These receptor sequences come from a girl less than two years old who had a stem cell transplant for combined immunodeficiency, so the T cells may come from the graft donor. Both conserved end residues are part of each CDR3. The D gene is left open where the match is weak. Rows give clone size only sometimes, using once, few, many, or a class for an expanded clone.

j_call: TRBJ1-1
clone_size: few
v_call: TRBV27
d_call: TRBD1
cdr3_aa: CASSLAATGGTEAFF
cdr3_nt: TGTGCCAGCAGTTTGGCGGCAACAGGGGGCACTGAAGCTTTCTTT

j_call: TRBJ2-1
clone_size: few
v_call: TRBV6-2/TRBV6-3
d_call: TRBD1
cdr3_aa: CASSHIDRGYYNEQFF
cdr3_nt: TGTGCCAGCAGTCACATCGACAGGGGTTACTACAATGAGCAGTTCTTC

j_call: TRBJ2-7
clone_size: medium-sized
v_call: TRBV5-1
d_call: TRBD2
cdr3_aa: CASSPIAGPSYEQYF
cdr3_nt: TGCGCCAGCAGCCCAATAGCGGGGCCTTCCTACGAGCAGTACTTC

j_call: TRBJ2-7
clone_size: -
v_call: TRBV30
d_call: -
cdr3_aa: CAWGRGTDEQYF
cdr3_nt: TGTGCCTGGGGCAGGGGGACTGACGAGCAGTACTTC

j_call: TRBJ2-1
clone_size: -
v_call: TRBV5-5
d_call: TRBD1
cdr3_aa: CASSSGTVRSYNEQFF
cdr3_nt: TGTGCCAGCAGCTCAGGGACAGTTAGATCCTACAATGAGCAGTTCTTC

j_call: TRBJ2-3
clone_size: few
v_call: TRBV10-3
d_call: -
cdr3_aa: CAISGQGGADTQYF
cdr3_nt: TGTGCCATCAGTGGACAGGGAGGCGCAGATACGCAGTATTTT

j_call: TRBJ2-7
clone_size: -
v_call: TRBV29-1
d_call: TRBD2
cdr3_aa: CSVAGLAGYEQYF
cdr3_nt: TGCAGCGTTGCGGGACTAGCGGGCTACGAGCAGTACTTC

j_call: TRBJ2-2
clone_size: few
v_call: TRBV25-1
d_call: -
cdr3_aa: CASRAGWLGGTGELFF
cdr3_nt: TGTGCCAGCAGGGCCGGTTGGCTAGGGGGAACCGGGGAGCTGTTTTTT

j_call: TRBJ1-1
clone_size: many
v_call: TRBV5-1
d_call: -
cdr3_aa: CASSLVGYTEAFF
cdr3_nt: TGCGCCAGCAGCTTGGTTGGCTACACTGAAGCTTTCTTT

j_call: TRBJ1-1
clone_size: -
v_call: TRBV7-2
d_call: -
cdr3_aa: CASTLLWEAFF
cdr3_nt: TGTGCCAGCACCCTCCTCTGGGAAGCTTTCTTT

j_call: TRBJ2-5
clone_size: few
v_call: TRBV12-3/TRBV12-4
d_call: -
cdr3_aa: CASRFQETQYF
cdr3_nt: TGTGCCAGCAGATTCCAAGAGACCCAGTACTTC

j_call: TRBJ2-7
clone_size: many
v_call: TRBV29-1
d_call: TRBD2
cdr3_aa: CSVVLADGEQYF
cdr3_nt: TGCAGCGTTGTTCTAGCGGACGGAGAGCAGTACTTC

j_call: TRBJ2-7
clone_size: -
v_call: TRBV29-1
d_call: TRBD2
cdr3_aa: CSVGVAGGTYEQYF
cdr3_nt: TGCAGCGTTGGTGTAGCGGGAGGAACCTACGAGCAGTACTTC

j_call: TRBJ2-3
clone_size: -
v_call: TRBV20-1
d_call: TRBD2
cdr3_aa: CSACIAGGPTDTQYF
cdr3_nt: TGCAGTGCTTGCATAGCGGGGGGGCCAACAGATACGCAGTATTTT

j_call: TRBJ1-5
clone_size: -
v_call: TRBV12-3/TRBV12-4
d_call: -
cdr3_aa: CASSLGGYGIFNQPQHF
cdr3_nt: TGTGCCAGCAGTTTAGGGGGATATGGGATTTTCAATCAGCCCCAGCATTTT

j_call: TRBJ2-7
clone_size: few
v_call: TRBV7-3
d_call: -
cdr3_aa: CASSLPHGTYEQYF
cdr3_nt: TGTGCCAGCAGCTTACCCCACGGCACCTACGAGCAGTACTTC

j_call: TRBJ1-1
clone_size: few
v_call: TRBV7-9
d_call: -
cdr3_aa: CASSLGAVTWDTEAFF
cdr3_nt: TGTGCCAGCAGCTTAGGTGCGGTTACTTGGGACACTGAAGCTTTCTTT

j_call: TRBJ1-6
clone_size: few
v_call: TRBV18
d_call: -
cdr3_aa: CASSPPNSPLHF
cdr3_nt: TGTGCCAGCTCACCACCGAATTCACCCCTCCACTTT

j_call: TRBJ1-5
clone_size: -
v_call: TRBV20-1
d_call: -
cdr3_aa: CSASGGSNQPQHF
cdr3_nt: TGCAGTGCTAGCGGTGGTAGCAATCAGCCCCAGCATTTT

j_call: TRBJ2-1
clone_size: few
v_call: TRBV7-2
d_call: TRBD2
cdr3_aa: CASSSGTSGGLYNEQFF
cdr3_nt: TGTGCCAGCAGCTCCGGGACTAGCGGGGGATTATACAATGAGCAGTTCTTC

j_call: TRBJ1-2
clone_size: few
v_call: TRBV29-1
d_call: -
cdr3_aa: CSVGYNYGYTF
cdr3_nt: TGCAGCGTTGGATATAACTATGGCTACACCTTC

j_call: TRBJ1-5
clone_size: few
v_call: TRBV13
d_call: -
cdr3_aa: CASSLGIQPQHF
cdr3_nt: TGTGCCAGCAGCTTAGGGATTCAGCCCCAGCATTTT

j_call: TRBJ2-5
clone_size: -
v_call: TRBV6-1
d_call: TRBD1
cdr3_aa: CASSEGRGQGIETQYF
cdr3_nt: TGTGCCAGCAGTGAAGGGAGGGGACAGGGTATAGAGACCCAGTACTTC

j_call: TRBJ2-3
clone_size: few
v_call: TRBV11-1
d_call: TRBD2
cdr3_aa: CASSSLTGGSTDTQYF
cdr3_nt: TGTGCCAGCAGCTCCTTAACGGGGGGATCCACAGATACGCAGTATTTT

j_call: TRBJ2-5
clone_size: few
v_call: TRBV9
d_call: TRBD1
cdr3_aa: CASSYTGGGETQYF
cdr3_nt: TGTGCCAGCAGTTACACAGGGGGCGGAGAGACCCAGTACTTC

j_call: TRBJ2-5
clone_size: many
v_call: TRBV10-3
d_call: -
cdr3_aa: CAISSPQETQYF
cdr3_nt: TGTGCCATCTCTAGCCCCCAAGAGACCCAGTACTTC

j_call: TRBJ2-3
clone_size: -
v_call: TRBV12-3/TRBV12-4
d_call: -
cdr3_aa: CASSSGGPSQYF
cdr3_nt: TGTGCCAGCAGCTCTGGCGGACCTTCGCAGTATTTT